This T cell receptor (beta chain) comes out of a study of control samples from healthy donors and cancer patients (dated by TCRdb to between 2020 and 2021). In the case of this clone: The antigen it binds to is not known. There are no base qualities to consult, and no much larger clone falls within one base.

The library was built by means of the immunoSEQ multiplex PCR assay. TCRdb holds this immuneACCESS table with in-frame rearrangements only. Some clones are missing; in checked studies, unresolved V genes explain under half, and the rest has no known cause. This sample comprises 100,000 to 150,000 clones, around 93% of them detected only once. The top ten clonotypes cover about 2.2% of the sample. A distance of 4 bases separates the germline ends of V and J, which lose 5 bases and 0 bases respectively. The CDR3 starts with the cysteine, ends with the phenylalanine, and has 13 residues. Of the read, only the CDR3 DNA is kept; its 39 bases are in frame from base 1. Per the germline V gene, SGHVS is the CDR1 and FQNEAQ is the CDR2.

The specimen was blood. The sequence is built from TRBV7-8 and TRBJ1-4, with no reliable assignment of the D segment. This receptor was identified in a woman in her forties or fifties in good health. The DNA reads as follows: TGTGCCAGCAGCGTCTCAACTAATGAAAAACTGTTTTTT. Translated, this gives CASSVSTNEKLFF.